Included here is one T cell receptor beta chain sequence, with context. The study recruited people aged 18 to 89 years across roughly 25 US areas. These data originate in a study of blood T cell repertoires in COVID-19. Sequenced by immunoSEQ multiplex PCR; TCRdb stores in-frame clones only, minus some. The sample shows 250,000 to 400,000 clones, 80% to 90% of them seen only once. The receptor was isolated from a woman in her twenties or thirties who had recovered from COVID-19. The source material was PBMCs or T cells enriched from blood (not recorded which).

For the CDR3, the DNA is TGTGCCAGCAGCTTTTCCAGGGGGAAGTCCGGTGAAGCTTTCTTT. Protein sequence: CASSFSRGKSGEAFF. The chain has TRBV7-6 and TRBJ1-1, with TRBD1 identical over 7 bases. Trimming at V came to 3 bases and at J to 7 bases, leaving 11 bases not matched to a gene. Germline CDR1 SGHVS, CDR2 FNYEAQ. This CDR3 contains 15 residues.